Listed below are T cell receptor beta chains from one sample, sequenced in a study of blood T cells in healthy people across ages. In TCRdb, the 5' RACE reads were re-called with MiXCR into one record per CDR3 protein. This table holds about 1.6 million distinct CDR3 sequences, roughly a third found once. The sequenced sample was blood. The receptors were sampled from a woman aged 25 to 39 in good health. CDR3s include the opening cysteine and the closing phenylalanine or tryptophan. D genes are given only for firm matches. Clone sizes are given selectively: once, few, many, or a class where the clone is expanded.

j_call clone_size d_call v_call cdr3_nt cdr3_aa
TRBJ2-3 - TRBD2 TRBV9 TGTGCCAGCAGCCCCAGGGCGGGAGGGCCAACCACAGATACGCAGTATTTT CASSPRAGGPTTDTQYF
TRBJ2-3 - TRBD1 TRBV28 TGTGCCAGCAGAACCTCCCCGGGACAGGGGGCTTCTATAACAGATACGCAGTATTTT CASRTSPGQGASITDTQYF
TRBJ2-3 - - TRBV2 TGTGCCAGCAGTGAAGCCATTCCCACAGATACGCAGTATTTT CASSEAIPTDTQYF
TRBJ2-1 - TRBD2 TRBV20-1 TGCAGTGCTAGTGACCCCCAGCGGGGGGGAGACGAGCAGTTCTTC CSASDPQRGGDEQFF
TRBJ2-7 many - TRBV3-1 TGTGCCAGCAGCCAAGGCCCTCCCTACGAGCAGTACTTC CASSQGPPYEQYF
TRBJ1-1 - - TRBV6-2/TRBV6-3 TGTGCCAGCAGTTACGTGACAATGAACACTGAAGCTTTCTTT CASSYVTMNTEAFF
TRBJ1-2 few TRBD1 TRBV2 TGTGCCAGCAGGGCGGGGACAGCTAACTATGGCTACACCTTC CASRAGTANYGYTF
TRBJ2-5 few - TRBV9 TGTGCCAGCAGCGCCTCCAGGGGTTGGGAGACCCAGTACTTC CASSASRGWETQYF
TRBJ1-1 - - TRBV11-2 TGTGCCAGCAGCTCCCAGAGTGAAGCTTTCTTT CASSSQSEAFF
TRBJ2-7 - TRBD1 TRBV7-9 TGTGCCAGCAGCCCCGGGGACAGAGGTTTAATAGACGAGCAGTACTTC CASSPGDRGLIDEQYF
TRBJ1-1 few TRBD1 TRBV27 TGTGCCAGCAGTCAGTCGACAGGGGCACCGAACACTGAAGCTTTCTTT CASSQSTGAPNTEAFF
TRBJ2-1 - - TRBV6-6 TGTGCCAGCAGTTACAGGAGCAGCGGCACTGGAAATGAGCAGTTCTTC CASSYRSSGTGNEQFF
TRBJ2-7 few - TRBV18 TGTGCCAGCTCACAGGGGTTCGGGGGCGGAATACACGAGCAGTACTTC CASSQGFGGGIHEQYF
TRBJ2-7 many - TRBV5-5 TGTGCCAGCAGCGGGGCAGGGTGGCCCTACGAGCAGTACTTC CASSGAGWPYEQYF
TRBJ2-3 - TRBD2 TRBV6-1 TGTGCCAGCAGTGAAGCCCGGGCGGGAGAGCCAACAGATACGCAGTATTTT CASSEARAGEPTDTQYF
TRBJ2-7 - TRBD2 TRBV10-3 TGTGCCATCAGTGGACGGGAGGAGTACGAGCAGTACTTC CAISGREEYEQYF
TRBJ1-2 - TRBD1 TRBV4-2 TGTGCCAGCAGCCTGGGACAGCCGGAAGGACCCTATGGCTACACCTTC CASSLGQPEGPYGYTF
TRBJ2-7 - - TRBV12-3/TRBV12-4 TGTGCCAGCAGTGCACCCCGGGACTCACCCTACAATGAGCAGTACTTC CASSAPRDSPYNEQYF